Listed below are T cell receptor beta chains from one sample, sequenced in a study of blood T cell repertoires in COVID-19. Clones were sequenced by immunoSEQ multiplex PCR, and TCRdb holds only the in-frame ones, with some missing. Among over 250,000 clones listed, approximately 90% were seen once. The sample consisted of PBMCs or T cells enriched from blood (not recorded which). These receptors originate from a woman aged 30 to 39 who had recovered from COVID-19. CDR3s include the opening cysteine and the closing phenylalanine or tryptophan. Each record gives: CDR3 protein, CDR3 DNA, CDR3 length, clone size, D gene, V gene, J gene. The D gene is left open where the match is weak. Clone size is stated in some rows and not others, as once, few, many or a class when expanded.

CDR3: CASSLARTGPNTGELFF
DNA: TGTGCCAGCAGCTTAGCACGGACAGGGCCGAACACCGGGGAGCTGTTTTTT
length: 17
size: -
D: TRBD1
V: TRBV7-6
J: TRBJ2-2

CDR3: CAWSAKGQVAYEQYF
DNA: TGTGCCTGGAGTGCAAAGGGACAGGTTGCTTACGAGCAGTACTTC
length: 15
size: -
D: TRBD1
V: TRBV30
J: TRBJ2-7

CDR3: CASSTLLGPGTSTTGELFF
DNA: TGTGCCAGCAGTACTTTACTAGGTCCCGGGACTAGTACCACCGGGGAGCTGTTTTTT
length: 19
size: -
D: TRBD2
V: TRBV3-1/TRBV3-2
J: TRBJ2-2

CDR3: CATAFIEQGPANYGYTF
DNA: TGTGCCACCGCATTCATAGAACAGGGGCCGGCTAACTATGGCTACACCTTC
length: 17
size: -
D: TRBD1
V: TRBV10-3
J: TRBJ1-2

CDR3: CASSVGLAGPDTQYF
DNA: TGTGCCAGCAGCGTAGGCCTAGCGGGGCCAGATACGCAGTATTTT
length: 15
size: -
D: TRBD2
V: TRBV9
J: TRBJ2-3

CDR3: CASSLDISNTEAFF
DNA: TGTGCCAGCAGCCTCGACATTTCGAACACTGAAGCTTTCTTT
length: 14
size: once
D: -
V: TRBV5-4
J: TRBJ1-1

CDR3: CASSSLAGEDNEQFF
DNA: TGCGCCAGCAGCTCACTAGCGGGAGAAGACAATGAGCAGTTCTTC
length: 15
size: -
D: TRBD2
V: TRBV5-1
J: TRBJ2-1

CDR3: CASSYAGGGYTF
DNA: TGTGCCAGCAGTTACGCAGGGGGGGGCTACACCTTC
length: 12
size: -
D: TRBD1
V: TRBV28
J: TRBJ1-2

CDR3: CASSLANGYEQYF
DNA: TGTGCCAGCAGCTTAGCGAACGGCTACGAGCAGTACTTC
length: 13
size: -
D: -
V: TRBV7-9
J: TRBJ2-7

CDR3: CASRGTGLLYF
DNA: TGTGCCAGTAGGGGAACGGGACTTCTGTACTTC
length: 11
size: -
D: -
V: TRBV19
J: TRBJ2-7

CDR3: CAWSDLRDFFNEKLFF
DNA: TGTGCCTGGAGTGACTTGAGGGACTTTTTTAATGAAAAACTGTTTTTT
length: 16
size: once
D: -
V: TRBV30
J: TRBJ1-4

CDR3: CASSPQVGSYNEQFF
DNA: TGCGCCAGCAGCCCCCAGGTTGGTAGCTACAATGAGCAGTTCTTC
length: 15
size: -
D: -
V: TRBV4-3
J: TRBJ2-1

CDR3: CATSDPGNTEAFF
DNA: TGTGCCACCAGTGACCCCGGGAACACTGAAGCTTTCTTT
length: 13
size: -
D: -
V: TRBV24-1
J: TRBJ1-1

CDR3: CASSRERASTDTQYF
DNA: TGTGCCAGCAGCCGGGAGCGGGCAAGCACAGATACGCAGTATTTT
length: 15
size: -
D: -
V: TRBV5-4
J: TRBJ2-3

CDR3: CASSLQGESSGYTF
DNA: TGTGCCAGCAGTTTGCAGGGCGAAAGCTCTGGCTACACCTTC
length: 14
size: -
D: -
V: TRBV28
J: TRBJ1-2

CDR3: CASSLGNSWGNQPQHF
DNA: TGTGCCAGCAGCTTAGGCAACAGTTGGGGCAATCAGCCCCAGCATTTT
length: 16
size: -
D: -
V: TRBV7-6
J: TRBJ1-5

CDR3: CASSFSSGTKHEQYF
DNA: TGTGCCAGCAGTTTTAGTTCCGGGACTAAGCACGAGCAGTACTTC
length: 15
size: -
D: TRBD2
V: TRBV28
J: TRBJ2-7

CDR3: CASSLGPGGLGSGNTIYF
DNA: TGTGCCAGCAGCTTGGGGCCAGGGGGACTCGGCTCTGGAAACACCATATATTTT
length: 18
size: few
D: TRBD1
V: TRBV5-5
J: TRBJ1-3

CDR3: CASTPSTGGVEKLFF
DNA: TGTGCCAGCACCCCCTCGACAGGGGGAGTTGAAAAACTGTTTTTT
length: 15
size: -
D: TRBD1
V: TRBV6-5
J: TRBJ1-4

CDR3: CASSLETGGVYGYTF
DNA: TGTGCCAGCAGCTTGGAAACAGGGGGGGTCTATGGCTACACCTTC
length: 15
size: -
D: TRBD1
V: TRBV5-4
J: TRBJ1-2

CDR3: CSGGPGTGATGELFF
DNA: TGCAGCGGGGGACCGGGGACAGGGGCCACCGGGGAGCTGTTTTTT
length: 15
size: once
D: TRBD1
V: TRBV29-1
J: TRBJ2-2

CDR3: CASSEPGLAYNEQFF
DNA: TGTGCCAGCAGTGAACCGGGACTAGCCTACAATGAGCAGTTCTTC
length: 15
size: -
D: TRBD2
V: TRBV25-1
J: TRBJ2-1

CDR3: CASSLPPVTGELFF
DNA: TGTGCCAGCAGCTTACCCCCAGTCACCGGGGAGCTGTTTTTT
length: 14
size: -
D: -
V: TRBV28
J: TRBJ2-2

CDR3: CASSLESVRQPQHF
DNA: TGTGCCAGCAGCTTAGAATCGGTGCGCCAGCCCCAGCATTTT
length: 14
size: -
D: -
V: TRBV7-8
J: TRBJ1-5

CDR3: CASSNAGGSSYEQYF
DNA: TGTGCCAGCTCGAATGCAGGGGGATCAAGTTACGAGCAGTACTTC
length: 15
size: -
D: TRBD1
V: TRBV18
J: TRBJ2-7

CDR3: CASSLAAVQETQYF
DNA: TGTGCCAGCAGCTTAGCGGCAGTCCAAGAGACCCAGTACTTC
length: 14
size: -
D: -
V: TRBV7-2
J: TRBJ2-5